The text below deals with one T cell receptor (beta chain). Its antigen has not been determined. The record has no base qualities; no much larger clone is one base away. TCRbeta CDR3 regions were amplified from genomic DNA using the immunoSEQ Assay, a bias-controlled multiplex PCR. Per the source publication's procedure: The number of nucleated cells in each sample was estimated from the amplification of reference gene primers within the assay. Sequence reads were collapsed and filtered to measure the absolute abundance of every unique TCRbeta CDR3 rearrangement. Productive Simpson clonality was computed per sample as the square root of Simpson's diversity index over productive rearrangements. TCRdb mirrors the immuneACCESS table, restricted to in-frame sequences. Some clones are absent from its copies; in checked studies, under half trace to an unresolved V gene, and the reason for the others is unknown. For V, J and clone size, that table is used; D and trimming come from the DNA. The table for this sample lists under 500,000 clones; roughly 90% of them were counted only once. The ten top clones hold 4.3% of the sample.

Reading the germline V gene (reference sequence) gives CDR1 MNHEY and CDR2 SMNVEV. Spanning cysteine to phenylalanine, the CDR3 consists of 15 amino acids. The kept DNA is CDR3 alone, 45 bases in frame from the first base. Trimming takes 5 bases off V and 2 bases off J; junction bases not matched to a gene: 1. This entry comes from a study of blood T cell repertoires in COVID-19 (dated by TCRdb to the early 2020s). With regard to the full study: The collaborator samples originated in the United States, Italy and Spain and spanned the acute and convalescent phases of COVID-19. The prospective study material was composed of cDNA or gDNA derived from T cells, B-cell-depleted T cells, or PBMCs. Subjects who had been exposed to COVID-19, were actively infected with it, or had recovered from it provided the deeply sampled blood TCRbeta repertoires that made up the dataset. The repertoires were made available in a free public database intended to serve as a resource for research on the immune response to SARS-CoV-2. The samples were drawn from the first 160 participants of the ongoing ImmuneRACE study and from 950 to 1,500 subjects provided by 6 global collaborators. The sample metadata nearly always contained a de-identified subject ID, COVID-19 status, age in years and sex. HLA class I and class II types, where available, came from metadata supplied by the sample provider rather than from assay-based typing. What the authors observed across the whole study: Clinical and demographic metadata were provided uncurated, with the amount varying by source and participant.

Collaborating institutions collected whole blood in K2EDTA tubes following their own protocols. Collaborator samples were shipped for TCRbeta analysis as frozen whole blood, isolated PBMCs, or DNA extracted from either sample type. This receptor was taken from a woman aged 25 to 45 with acute or convalescent COVID-19. The sequence joins TRBV27 to TRBJ2-5; the central 14 bases match TRBD2. The source material was peripheral blood. The sequenced DNA is TGTGCCAGCAGTGGACTAGCGGGGGGACAAGAGACCCAGTACTTC. The resulting protein is CASSGLAGGQETQYF.